This T cell receptor (beta chain) was observed in a study of patients and donors after allogeneic stem cell transplantation. The CDR3 extends over 13 amino acids. Germline lookup yields CDR1 SGHRS and CDR2 YFSETQ. V lost 1 base and J 8 bases, leaving 10 bases between the germline ends. This clonotype was detected a few times. MiXCR, applied by TCRdb to the RT-PCR reads, yields one record per CDR3 protein. The table includes approximately 140,000 distinct CDR3 sequences, approximately 35% detected once. V and J are TRBV5-1 and TRBJ2-1; D might be TRBD1 (6 bases). The sequenced sample consisted of blood, either unsorted or a sorted T cell fraction (not recorded which). This receptor was identified in a human donor who was either an allogeneic HSCT recipient or a stem cell or donor lymphocyte infusion donor (not recorded which). It is not recorded whose cells these are; they may come from a transplant donor. CDR3 amino acids: CASSLLDSDEQFF. CDR3 DNA sequence: TGCGCCAGCAGCTTGCTGGACAGTGATGAGCAGTTCTTC.